A selection of T cell receptor beta chains follows, all from one sample in a study of T cell responses to AZD1222 COVID-19 vaccine. Profiled with immunoSEQ multiplex PCR; TCRdb holds only in-frame clones, not every one. Among around 100,000 clones listed, approximately 91% were seen once. The sequences come from peripheral blood, collected on day 0 of AZD1222 vaccination. The receptors originated from an adult in good health. The CDR3 runs from the conserved cysteine through the conserved F or W. Each record gives: V gene, J gene, D gene, clone size, CDR3 protein, CDR3 DNA. The D gene is left open where the match is weak. Some rows have no size entry. The others give once, few or many, or a class for an expanded clone.

v_call: TRBV5-1
j_call: TRBJ2-2
d_call: TRBD1
clone_size: NA
cdr3_aa: CASSLEPTGKLFF
cdr3_nt: TGCGCCAGCAGCTTGGAGCCGACAGGGAAGCTGTTTTTT

v_call: TRBV7-3
j_call: TRBJ1-1
d_call: NA
clone_size: NA
cdr3_aa: CASSLTGTNTEAFF
cdr3_nt: TGTGCCAGCAGCCTAACCGGGACAAACACTGAAGCTTTCTTT

v_call: TRBV4-2
j_call: TRBJ1-6
d_call: NA
clone_size: NA
cdr3_aa: CASSQISGTLNSPLHF
cdr3_nt: TGTGCCAGCAGCCAGATATCCGGGACATTAAATTCACCCCTCCACTTT

v_call: TRBV14
j_call: TRBJ1-1
d_call: TRBD1
clone_size: NA
cdr3_aa: CASSRGQEGAEAFF
cdr3_nt: TGTGCCAGCAGCCGAGGACAGGAGGGCGCTGAAGCTTTCTTT

v_call: TRBV5-5
j_call: TRBJ1-1
d_call: NA
clone_size: NA
cdr3_aa: CASSFFGVNTEAFF
cdr3_nt: TGTGCCAGCAGCTTTTTCGGAGTGAACACTGAAGCTTTCTTT

v_call: TRBV5-8
j_call: TRBJ2-2
d_call: NA
clone_size: once
cdr3_aa: CASSLSSGVNTGELFF
cdr3_nt: TGTGCCAGCAGCTTGTCATCGGGGGTGAACACCGGGGAGCTGTTTTTT

v_call: TRBV29-1
j_call: TRBJ2-2
d_call: TRBD1
clone_size: once
cdr3_aa: CSVGVDRAGELFF
cdr3_nt: TGCAGCGTTGGGGTAGACAGGGCCGGGGAGCTGTTTTTT

v_call: TRBV18
j_call: TRBJ2-7
d_call: NA
clone_size: few
cdr3_aa: CASSSGTSSYEQYF
cdr3_nt: TGTGCCAGCTCATCCGGGACAAGTTCCTACGAGCAGTACTTC

v_call: TRBV3-1/TRBV3-2
j_call: TRBJ2-7
d_call: NA
clone_size: NA
cdr3_aa: CASSQVSTYEQYF
cdr3_nt: TGTGCCAGCAGCCAAGTCAGTACCTACGAGCAGTACTTC

v_call: TRBV5-1
j_call: TRBJ1-5
d_call: TRBD1
clone_size: once
cdr3_aa: CASSLGTGKIQPQHF
cdr3_nt: TGCGCCAGCAGCTTAGGGACAGGGAAAATCCAGCCCCAGCATTTT

v_call: TRBV15
j_call: TRBJ1-1
d_call: NA
clone_size: once
cdr3_aa: CATSGGKNTEAFF
cdr3_nt: TGTGCCACCAGCGGCGGCAAGAACACTGAAGCTTTCTTT

v_call: TRBV2
j_call: TRBJ2-7
d_call: NA
clone_size: once
cdr3_aa: CASKSRGVEQYF
cdr3_nt: TGTGCCAGCAAATCGAGGGGGGTCGAGCAGTACTTC

v_call: TRBV14
j_call: TRBJ1-2
d_call: NA
clone_size: NA
cdr3_aa: CASSPNPGFGYTF
cdr3_nt: TGTGCCAGCAGCCCCAACCCAGGGTTTGGCTACACCTTC

v_call: TRBV11-2
j_call: TRBJ2-7
d_call: TRBD1
clone_size: NA
cdr3_aa: CASSLGRDRNYEQYF
cdr3_nt: TGTGCCAGCAGCTTAGGTCGGGACAGAAACTACGAGCAGTACTTC

v_call: TRBV5-1
j_call: TRBJ1-6
d_call: NA
clone_size: NA
cdr3_aa: CASSLVEKSPLHF
cdr3_nt: TGCGCCAGCAGCTTGGTAGAGAAGTCACCCCTCCACTTT

v_call: TRBV2
j_call: TRBJ1-2
d_call: TRBD1
clone_size: NA
cdr3_aa: CANQPDRDYGYTF
cdr3_nt: TGTGCCAACCAGCCGGACAGGGACTATGGCTACACCTTC

v_call: TRBV4-1
j_call: TRBJ1-3
d_call: NA
clone_size: NA
cdr3_aa: CASSQDLGQNSGNTIYF
cdr3_nt: TGCGCCAGCAGCCAAGATCTTGGGCAGAACTCTGGAAACACCATATATTTT

v_call: TRBV7-8
j_call: TRBJ1-5
d_call: NA
clone_size: NA
cdr3_aa: CASSLSPGWVGAGNQPQHF
cdr3_nt: TGTGCCAGCAGCTTGTCCCCGGGGTGGGTGGGGGCAGGCAATCAGCCCCAGCATTTT

v_call: TRBV27
j_call: TRBJ1-2
d_call: TRBD1
clone_size: many
cdr3_aa: CASSLGQGNYGYTF
cdr3_nt: TGTGCCAGCAGTCTAGGACAGGGAAACTATGGCTACACCTTC

v_call: TRBV11-2
j_call: TRBJ2-7
d_call: NA
clone_size: NA
cdr3_aa: CASSLVLTEQYF
cdr3_nt: TGTGCCAGCAGCTTAGTACTGACAGAGCAGTACTTC

v_call: TRBV5-8
j_call: TRBJ1-4
d_call: NA
clone_size: NA
cdr3_aa: CASSFGSRGEKLFF
cdr3_nt: TGTGCCAGCAGCTTTGGGTCAAGGGGAGAAAAACTGTTTTTT

v_call: TRBV5-1
j_call: TRBJ2-7
d_call: NA
clone_size: NA
cdr3_aa: CASSRGYEQYF
cdr3_nt: TGCGCCAGCAGCAGGGGTTACGAGCAGTACTTC

v_call: TRBV6-5
j_call: TRBJ2-7
d_call: TRBD2
clone_size: NA
cdr3_aa: CASWERGSPYEQYF
cdr3_nt: TGTGCCAGCTGGGAGCGGGGGTCCCCCTACGAGCAGTACTTC

v_call: TRBV5-1
j_call: TRBJ1-2
d_call: TRBD1
clone_size: NA
cdr3_aa: CASSSGGQDVYGYTF
cdr3_nt: TGCGCCAGCAGCTCAGGGGGACAGGATGTTTATGGCTACACCTTC

v_call: TRBV30
j_call: TRBJ1-5
d_call: TRBD1
clone_size: NA
cdr3_aa: CAWSADRGRQPQHF
cdr3_nt: TGTGCCTGGAGTGCGGACAGGGGGCGGCAGCCCCAGCATTTT

v_call: TRBV2
j_call: TRBJ2-1
d_call: NA
clone_size: NA
cdr3_aa: CASSRDRAGSSYNEQFF
cdr3_nt: TGTGCCAGCAGCCGCGATCGGGCGGGGAGCTCCTACAATGAGCAGTTCTTC

v_call: TRBV14
j_call: TRBJ2-3
d_call: NA
clone_size: once
cdr3_aa: CASSQVGGYTDTQYF
cdr3_nt: TGTGCCAGCAGCCAGGTGGGGGGCTACACAGATACGCAGTATTTT

v_call: TRBV11-2
j_call: TRBJ1-1
d_call: NA
clone_size: NA
cdr3_aa: CASSFPRGKNTEAFF
cdr3_nt: TGTGCCAGCAGCTTCCCTAGGGGGAAGAACACTGAAGCTTTCTTT

v_call: TRBV20-1
j_call: TRBJ1-1
d_call: NA
clone_size: few
cdr3_aa: CSASRGSGEAFF
cdr3_nt: TGCAGTGCTAGTAGGGGAAGCGGGGAAGCTTTCTTT

v_call: TRBV6-5
j_call: TRBJ1-1
d_call: NA
clone_size: once
cdr3_aa: CASSPTGPTEAFF
cdr3_nt: TGTGCCAGCAGCCCCACGGGTCCGACTGAAGCTTTCTTT

v_call: TRBV7-8
j_call: TRBJ1-5
d_call: TRBD1
clone_size: NA
cdr3_aa: CASSLGTGGVQPQHF
cdr3_nt: TGTGCCAGCAGCCTCGGGACAGGGGGCGTTCAGCCCCAGCATTTT

v_call: TRBV6-5
j_call: TRBJ1-1
d_call: NA
clone_size: NA
cdr3_aa: CASSTSVGNTEAFF
cdr3_nt: TGTGCCAGCAGTACCTCGGTGGGGAACACTGAAGCTTTCTTT

v_call: TRBV11-2
j_call: TRBJ1-1
d_call: TRBD1
clone_size: NA
cdr3_aa: CASSARQGLMKNTEAFF
cdr3_nt: TGTGCCAGCAGCGCAAGACAGGGTTTAATGAAGAACACTGAAGCTTTCTTT

v_call: TRBV9
j_call: TRBJ1-1
d_call: NA
clone_size: NA
cdr3_aa: CASSVWRGGDTEAFF
cdr3_nt: TGTGCCAGCAGCGTTTGGCGGGGTGGGGACACTGAAGCTTTCTTT

v_call: TRBV30
j_call: TRBJ1-3
d_call: NA
clone_size: NA
cdr3_aa: CAWDLSSGNTIYF
cdr3_nt: TGTGCCTGGGATCTCAGCTCTGGAAACACCATATATTTT

v_call: TRBV13
j_call: TRBJ2-1
d_call: NA
clone_size: NA
cdr3_aa: CASSLKQVEKPFF
cdr3_nt: TGTGCCAGCAGCTTAAAACAGGTTGAGAAGCCGTTCTTC

v_call: TRBV3-1/TRBV3-2
j_call: TRBJ1-2
d_call: NA
clone_size: NA
cdr3_aa: CASSQDWAGQNYGYTF
cdr3_nt: TGTGCCAGCAGCCAAGATTGGGCAGGCCAAAACTATGGCTACACCTTC

v_call: TRBV2
j_call: TRBJ2-1
d_call: TRBD2
clone_size: NA
cdr3_aa: CASSGLAGNNNEQFF
cdr3_nt: TGTGCCAGCAGCGGACTAGCGGGGAACAACAATGAGCAGTTCTTC

v_call: TRBV5-1
j_call: TRBJ1-6
d_call: NA
clone_size: NA
cdr3_aa: CASSSENSPLHF
cdr3_nt: TGCGCCAGCAGCTCGGAAAATTCACCCCTCCACTTT